This entry features one T cell receptor beta chain sequence. TCRdb keeps only in-frame clones here, not all; method: immunoSEQ multiplex PCR. Here the sample spans tens of thousands of clones, roughly 80% being singletons. The V end lost 6 bases, the J end lost 0 bases, and 5 bases lay between the germline ends. CDR1 and CDR2 from the germline V gene are SEHNR and FQNEAQ (reference sequence). The CDR3 runs 12 residues. The data originate from a study of STAT5B mutations in CD4+ large granular lymphocyte leukemia. Sample: CD4+ T cells from blood buffy coats. This sequence originates from a human donor in good health. The chain uses TRBV7-9 and TRBJ2-5, with D uncertain. This CDR3 is CASRRDQETQYF. The CDR3, as DNA: TGTGCCAGCAGGCGAGACCAAGAGACCCAGTACTTC.